Each of the 23 T cell receptor beta chains below was sequenced from the same sample in a study of blood T cell repertoires in COVID-19. Sequenced by immunoSEQ multiplex PCR; TCRdb stores in-frame clones only, minus some. The sample consists of about 280,000 clones, approximately 85% of them appearing once. Sequencing was performed on peripheral blood. These TCRs come from a human donor in a cohort sampled during active COVID-19.

The rearrangement uses TRBV24-1 and TRBJ2-5; 9 positions match TRBD2. The junction had 28 bases not matched to a gene; V was cut back by 3 bases and J by 3 bases. The CDR3 runs 23 residues. Germline CDR1 is KGHDR and CDR2 is SFDVKD. The CDR3 nucleotides read TGTGCCACCAGTGATCCCAAGGTGCGGGTCTGGCGGGAGGGCAGTGAGCGGGAAGAGACCCAGTACTTC. It yields the protein CATSDPKVRVWREGSEREETQYF.

The gene calls are TRBV6-5 and TRBJ1-4; 10 bases match TRBD1. This CDR3 is built from 15 residues. Germline-derived CDR1 and CDR2 are MNHEY and SVGAGI. The ends lost 5 bases at V and 8 bases at J; junction bases unmatched: 8. This CDR3 reads CASSNDRGRWEKLFF. In nucleotides, the CDR3 is TGTGCCAGCAGTAACGACAGGGGGCGCTGGGAAAAACTGTTTTTT.

This clone has a handful of counts. V gene TRBV5-5 combines with J gene TRBJ2-7; perhaps TRBD2 as D (6 bases). The CDR3 consists of 12 residues. Germline V gene data show CDR1 as SGHKS and CDR2 as YYEKEE (reference sequence). Trimming removed 7 bases from V and 3 bases from J, with 11 bases in between. CDR3 bases: TGTGCCAGCGATCTGCGGGACTACGAGCAGTACTTC. The encoded protein is CASDLRDYEQYF.

This chain connects TRBV7-2 to TRBJ2-4; unclear D gene. The CDR3 totals 15 residues. Per germline, CDR1 SGHTA and CDR2 FQGNSA. Trimming left V 3 bases short and J 2 bases short, with 11 bases between. DNA of the CDR3: TGTGCCAGCAGCTTTGGCAGTATGTCCAAAAACATTCAGTACTTC. It yields the protein CASSFGSMSKNIQYF.

The genes are TRBV6-5 and TRBJ2-1, with 9 positions matching TRBD1. The ends lost 8 bases at V and 9 bases at J; junction bases unmatched: 14. CDR1 is MNHEY and CDR2 is SVGAGI in the germline V gene. This CDR3 has 15 residues. In DNA, the CDR3 is TGTGCCAGCGGCCGACACCGGGACAGGGTGGCTGAGCAGTTCTTC. Encoded protein: CASGRHRDRVAEQFF.

The V gene is TRBV5-4, the J gene TRBJ2-2, with 9 bases fitting TRBD1. V dropped 0 bases and J dropped 5; count of bases not matched to a gene: 2. The CDR3 runs 15 residues. Germline V gives CDR1 SGHNT, CDR2 YYREEE (reference sequence). The CDR3 reads CASSLGTGETGELFF. Here the CDR3 DNA reads TGTGCCAGCAGCTTGGGGACAGGGGAAACCGGGGAGCTGTTTTTT.

The J gene is TRBJ1-4, the V gene TRBV18, with D hard to call. Germline CDR1 and CDR2: KGHSH and LQKENI. This CDR3 comprises 13 residues. Trimming removed 2 bases at V and 7 bases at J, with 8 bases between. The CDR3 loop is CASSPGLGEKLFF. In DNA, the CDR3 is TGTGCCAGCTCACCAGGGCTCGGTGAAAAACTGTTTTTT.

V and J are TRBV28 and TRBJ2-1, with a possible D match to TRBD1 (5 bases). Germline loops: CDR1 MDHEN, CDR2 SYDVKM. This CDR3 has 13 amino acids. V was cut by 6 bases and J by 3 bases, with 9 bases left in between. CDR3 DNA: TGTGCCAGCAGGATTGACAGCTACAATGAGCAGTTCTTC. Protein sequence: CASRIDSYNEQFF.

The chain combines TRBV28 with TRBJ1-1; D not resolved. There are 13 residues in the CDR3. Germline values: CDR1 MDHEN, CDR2 SYDVKM. V was pared by 4 bases and J by 4 bases, with 10 bases between. This chain's CDR3 is CASSSREVTEAFF. The CDR3 nucleotides read TGTGCCAGCAGTTCCCGGGAGGTCACTGAAGCTTTCTTT.

CDR3 nucleotides: TGTGCCACCAGTGCTGGCGGGGCCATGCCAGATACGCAGTATTTT. Its protein product is CATSAGGAMPDTQYF. The V gene is TRBV24-1, the J gene TRBJ2-3, with D perhaps matching TRBD2 (6 bases). Germline V lookup: CDR1 KGHDR, CDR2 SFDVKD. Trimming removed 5 bases from V and 4 bases from J, with 15 bases in between. The CDR3 extends over 15 amino acids.

Written as DNA, the CDR3 is TGTGCCAGCAGCTCCCACAGGGGACGTATACTCACAGATACGCAGTATTTT. Its protein is CASSSHRGRILTDTQYF. V is TRBV5-8 and J is TRBJ2-3; 7 bases are a match to TRBD1. CDR1 SGHTS and CDR2 YDEGEE come from the germline V gene. There are 17 residues in the CDR3. Trimming cost V 3 bases and J 2 bases; bases outside gene matches: 12.

The V gene is TRBV20-1, the J gene TRBJ2-3; TRBD2 agrees at 12 bases. Losses at the gene ends were 3 bases for V and 1 base for J; bases not matched to a gene: 2. This CDR3 spans 15 amino acids. Germline values: CDR1 DFQATT, CDR2 SNEGSKA (reference sequence). The CDR3 nucleotides are TGCAGTGCTAGTAGACTAGCGGGAGGCACAGATACGCAGTATTTT. Amino acids: CSASRLAGGTDTQYF.

The gene calls are TRBV5-4 and TRBJ2-2; TRBD2 matches 11 bases. Germline values: CDR1 SGHNT, CDR2 YYREEE (reference sequence). The length of the CDR3 is 16 residues. The V gene end was trimmed by 0 bases and the J gene end by 5 bases; junction bases not matched to a gene: 3. The CDR3 region has the DNA TGTGCCAGCAGCTTGGCAAGACTAGCGGGAACCGGGGAGCTGTTTTTT. Translation: CASSLARLAGTGELFF.

The rearrangement joins TRBV3-1 (or the pseudogene TRBV3-2) to TRBJ2-3; TRBD2 agrees at 13 bases. This CDR3 is built from 17 residues. CDR1 is LGHDT, CDR2 YNNKEL, per germline (reference sequence). V dropped 4 bases and J dropped 5; count of bases not matched to a gene: 9. The CDR3 sequence is CASSPSGLAGDRDTQYF. The CDR3 DNA reads as TGTGCCAGCAGCCCTTCTGGACTAGCGGGAGATCGAGATACGCAGTATTTT.

The chain links TRBV7-9 to TRBJ2-7, with 12 nucleotides matching TRBD1. The J segment lost 5 bases and the V segment lost 4 bases, leaving 9 bases of the junction unmatched. The CDR3 runs to 16 residues. Germline-derived CDR1 and CDR2 are SEHNR and FQNEAQ (reference sequence). CDR3 sequence: CASSSIWGTGGHEQYF. The DNA for the CDR3 is TGTGCCAGCAGCTCAATATGGGGGACAGGGGGCCACGAGCAGTACTTC.

The chain combines TRBV5-5 with TRBJ1-1; no reliable D call. V lost 1 base to trimming and J lost 3 bases, with 13 bases between them. Germline CDR1 reads SGHKS; CDR2 reads YYEKEE (reference sequence). This CDR3 is built from 15 residues. CDR3 region: CASSLTPGRDTEAFF. The CDR3 DNA is TGTGCCAGCAGCTTGACCCCAGGCAGAGACACTGAAGCTTTCTTT.

The rearrangement uses TRBV6-2 or TRBV6-3 and TRBJ2-1; no clear D. Deletions cut 0 bases from V and 0 bases from J, with 6 bases between. The CDR3 has 15 residues. The germline V gene encodes CDR1 MNHEY and CDR2 SVGEGT. The CDR3 reads CASSYSSGSYNEQFF. The CDR3, as DNA: TGTGCCAGCAGTTACTCGAGTGGCTCCTACAATGAGCAGTTCTTC.

V gene TRBV18 combines with J gene TRBJ2-5; D is possibly TRBD2 (5 bases). The CDR3 runs 15 residues. Trimming shortened V by 4 bases and J by 2 bases, and 14 bases separated the two germline ends. The germline CDR1 and CDR2 sequences are KGHSH and LQKENI. The CDR3 bases are TGTGCCAGCTCACGGACTCCGACAATACAAGAGACCCAGTACTTC. It is translated as CASSRTPTIQETQYF.

The CDR3 loop is CASSIGASANYEQYF. The CDR3 nucleotides read TGTGCCAGTAGTATCGGTGCTAGCGCAAATTACGAGCAGTACTTC. The V and J genes are TRBV19 and TRBJ2-7; TRBD2 is a possible D gene (6 bases). V shed 3 bases and J shed 4 bases, with 16 bases lying between them. CDR1 is LNHDA, CDR2 SQIVND, per germline (reference sequence). This CDR3 has 15 amino acids.

V gene TRBV3-1 (or the pseudogene TRBV3-2) combines with J gene TRBJ1-2, with TRBD1 matching 8 bases. Germline V gene data show CDR1 as LGHDT and CDR2 as YNNKEL (reference sequence). The CDR3 has 15 amino acids. Trimming removed 1 base from V and 3 bases from J; junction bases left unmatched: 4. The CDR3 loop reads CASSQGTGWDYGYTF. The CDR3 nucleotides read TGTGCCAGCAGCCAAGGGACAGGGTGGGACTATGGCTACACCTTC.

The chain is built from TRBV4-3 and TRBJ1-2; 8 bases align to TRBD1. Germline CDR1 is LGHNA and CDR2 is YSLEER. The CDR3 runs to 14 residues. After removal of 4 bases from V and 4 bases from J, the junction contained 5 bases not matched to a gene. CDR3 residues: CASSRTGTGYGYTF. The CDR3 DNA reads as TGCGCCAGCAGCCGGACCGGGACAGGCTATGGCTACACCTTC.

The CDR3 region is CASSRSRVTSTGELFF. CDR3 nucleotides: TGCGCCAGCAGCCGCAGTAGGGTGACTAGCACCGGGGAGCTGTTTTTT. The chain has TRBV4-1 and TRBJ2-2, with TRBD2 as a possible D gene (6 bases). This CDR3 comprises 16 residues. Germline lookup yields CDR1 MGHRA and CDR2 YSYEKL. The ends were cut back, 4 bases at V and 4 bases at J, with 16 bases in the middle.

The CDR3 is CASRSGTRTPEQFF. Written as DNA, the CDR3 is TGTGCCAGCAGGTCCGGGACTAGGACGCCTGAGCAGTTCTTC. The chain uses TRBV11-2 and TRBJ2-1, with TRBD2 matching over 8 bases. V was pared by 6 bases and J by 9 bases, with 10 bases of the junction left unmatched. Germline V lookup: CDR1 SGHAT, CDR2 FQNNGV. This CDR3 is 14 amino acids long.